This T cell receptor beta chain was observed in a study of T cell changes during pregnancy in multiple sclerosis (dated by TCRdb to the late 2010s). A note on the overall study: In women with multiple sclerosis, the researchers looked at how the T cell repertoire shifted as pregnancy progressed.

Turning to this clone: The clone's antigen remains unknown. Per-nucleotide qualities are absent, and no much larger clonotype sits a single base away.

The CDR3 covers 16 residues, taking in both the cysteine and the phenylalanine. Only the CDR3 region is kept as DNA, spanning 48 bases read in frame from base 1. From a lookup of the germline V gene (reference sequence), CDR1 and CDR2 are SEHNR and FQNEAQ. For this chain, trimming is 3 bases at the V end and 0 bases at the J end, and the number of junction bases without a gene match is 7. The protocol used for the library was the immunoSEQ multiplex PCR assay. Held by TCRdb, this immuneACCESS table contains in-frame sequences only and omits some clones. Under half of the omission traces to an unresolved V gene where checked; the cause of the rest is unknown. This sample gives about 58,000 clones in total; 91% of them show up just once. The ten largest clones take up almost 0.5% of the sample.

The V and J genes are TRBV7-9 and TRBJ2-7, with 8 bases aligning to TRBD1. The TCR was taken from a female donor in good health, enrolled as a control in a pregnancy study. Sequenced material: CD4+ T cells from peripheral blood mononuclear cells, taken after pregnancy. CDR3 protein: CASSLRTGLYSYEQYF. The sequenced DNA: TGTGCCAGCAGCTTGAGGACAGGGCTATACTCCTACGAGCAGTACTTC. Outside the CDR3, residues come from the reference TRBV7-9 and TRBJ2-7 proteins, so the full variable domain is: DTGVSQNPRHKITKRGQNVTFRCDPISEHNRLYWYRQTLGQGPEFLTYFQNEAQLEKSRLLSDRFSAERPKGSFSTLEIQRTEQGDSAMYLCASSLRTGLYSYEQYFGPGTRLTVT.